This TCR beta chain appears in the sequencing data of a study of T and B cells in COVID-19 patients. The study, taken as a whole, reports: The recovered cohort had under 3,000 exclusive TCR clusters, including 25 to 35 low generation probability clusters.

Each TRB amplification used about 220-500 ng of genomic DNA from blood. Points on this clonotype: Its antigen is currently unknown.

TRB rearrangements were amplified by multiplex PCR with BIOMED2 TRB-A/B primers. TCRdb reprocessed the multiplex PCR reads with MiXCR, giving one entry per CDR3 protein. The table shows approximately 920 distinct CDR3 sequences, with around a fifth occurring only once. The specimen sequenced was blood. This receptor was taken from a human donor with active COVID-19.

In nucleotides, the CDR3 is TGTGCCAGCAGCACAGAAGTAACCGGGACTAGCGGGAGCCCAGATACGCAGTATTTT. It encodes CASSTEVTGTSGSPDTQYF. The chain carries TRBV2 and TRBJ2-3, with 14 nucleotides matching TRBD2. The CDR3 contains 19 residues. Trimming took 6 bases from V and 4 from J; bases not matched to a gene: 15. The germline V gene encodes CDR1 SNHLY and CDR2 FYNNEI.